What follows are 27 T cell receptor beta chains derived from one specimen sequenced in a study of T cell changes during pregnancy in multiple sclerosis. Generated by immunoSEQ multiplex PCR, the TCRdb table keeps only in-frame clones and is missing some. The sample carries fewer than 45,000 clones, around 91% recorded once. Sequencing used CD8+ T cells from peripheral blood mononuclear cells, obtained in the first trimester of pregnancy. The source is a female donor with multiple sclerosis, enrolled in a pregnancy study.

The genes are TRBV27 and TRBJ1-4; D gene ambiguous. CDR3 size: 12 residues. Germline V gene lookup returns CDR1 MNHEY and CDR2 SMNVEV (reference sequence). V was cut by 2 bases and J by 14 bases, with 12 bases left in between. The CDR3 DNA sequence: TGTGCCAGCAGTTTAAACCAGCGGCATCTGTTTTTT. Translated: CASSLNQRHLFF. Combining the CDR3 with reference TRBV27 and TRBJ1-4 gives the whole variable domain EAQVTQNPRYLITVTGKKLTVTCSQNMNHEYMSWYRQDPGLGLRQIYYSMNVEVTDKGDVPEGYKVSRKEKRNFPLILESPSPNQTSLYFCASSLNQRHLFFGSGTQLSVL.

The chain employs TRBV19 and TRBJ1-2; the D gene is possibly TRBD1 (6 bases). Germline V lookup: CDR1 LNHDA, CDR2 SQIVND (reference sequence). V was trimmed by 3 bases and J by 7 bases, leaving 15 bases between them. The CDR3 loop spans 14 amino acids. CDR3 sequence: CASSIGTSAAGYTF. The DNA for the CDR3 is TGTGCCAGTAGTATCGGGACATCAGCTGCTGGCTACACCTTC.

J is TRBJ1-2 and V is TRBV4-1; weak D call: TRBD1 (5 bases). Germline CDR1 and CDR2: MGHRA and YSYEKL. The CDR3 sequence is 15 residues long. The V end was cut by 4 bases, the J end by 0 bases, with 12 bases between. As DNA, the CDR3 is TGCGCCAGCAGCCCAGACCAGGGATCTAACTATGGCTACACCTTC. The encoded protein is CASSPDQGSNYGYTF.

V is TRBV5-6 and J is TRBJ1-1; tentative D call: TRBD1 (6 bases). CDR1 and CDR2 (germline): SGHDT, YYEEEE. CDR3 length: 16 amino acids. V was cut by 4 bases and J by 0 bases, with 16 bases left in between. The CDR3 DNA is TGTGCCAGCAGCCCTAGGACAGCCTCAATGAACACTGAAGCTTTCTTT. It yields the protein CASSPRTASMNTEAFF.

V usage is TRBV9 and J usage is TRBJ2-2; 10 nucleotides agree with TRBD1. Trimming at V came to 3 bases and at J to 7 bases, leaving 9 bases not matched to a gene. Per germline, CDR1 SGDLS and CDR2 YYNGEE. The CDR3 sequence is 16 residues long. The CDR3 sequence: CASSGTGTGANGELFF. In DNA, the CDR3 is TGTGCCAGCAGCGGAACCGGGACAGGGGCGAACGGGGAGCTGTTTTTT. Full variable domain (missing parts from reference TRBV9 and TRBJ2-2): DSGVTQTPKHLITATGQRVTLRCSPRSGDLSVYWYQQSLDQGLQFLIQYYNGEERAKGNILERFSAQQFPDLHSELNLSSLELGDSALYFCASSGTGTGANGELFFGEGSRLTVL.

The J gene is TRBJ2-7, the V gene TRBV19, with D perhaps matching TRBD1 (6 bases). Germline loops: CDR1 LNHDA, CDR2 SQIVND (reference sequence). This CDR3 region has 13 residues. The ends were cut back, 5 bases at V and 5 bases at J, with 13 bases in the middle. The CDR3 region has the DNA TGTGCCAGTAGTGCCTCGACAGGAAACGAGCAGTACTTC. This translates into CASSASTGNEQYF.

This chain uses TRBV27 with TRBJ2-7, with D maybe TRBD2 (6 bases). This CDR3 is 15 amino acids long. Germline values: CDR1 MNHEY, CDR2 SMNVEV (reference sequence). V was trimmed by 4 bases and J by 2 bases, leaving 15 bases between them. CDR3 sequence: CASSWSAGPTYEQYF. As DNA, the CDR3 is TGTGCCAGCAGTTGGTCGGCGGGACCCACCTACGAGCAGTACTTC.

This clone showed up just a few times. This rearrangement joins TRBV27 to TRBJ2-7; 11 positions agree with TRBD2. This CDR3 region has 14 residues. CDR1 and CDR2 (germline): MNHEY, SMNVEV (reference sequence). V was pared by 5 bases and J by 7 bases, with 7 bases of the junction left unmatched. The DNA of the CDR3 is TGTGCCAGCAGTGGAAGCCGACTAGCGGGAGAGCAGTACTTC. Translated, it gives CASSGSRLAGEQYF.

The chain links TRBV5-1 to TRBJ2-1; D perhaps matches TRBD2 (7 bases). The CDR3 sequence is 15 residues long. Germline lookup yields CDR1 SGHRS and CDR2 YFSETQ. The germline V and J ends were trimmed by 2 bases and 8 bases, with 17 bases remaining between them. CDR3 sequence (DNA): TGCGCCAGCAGCTTAAGGGGAGGGAGGGGGGATGAGCAGTTCTTC. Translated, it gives CASSLRGGRGDEQFF. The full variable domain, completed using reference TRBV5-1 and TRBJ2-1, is KAGVTQTPRYLIKTRGQQVTLSCSPISGHRSVSWYQQTPGQGLQFLFEYFSETQRNKGNFPGRFSGRQFSNSRSEMNVSTLELGDSALYLCASSLRGGRGDEQFFGPGTRLTVL.

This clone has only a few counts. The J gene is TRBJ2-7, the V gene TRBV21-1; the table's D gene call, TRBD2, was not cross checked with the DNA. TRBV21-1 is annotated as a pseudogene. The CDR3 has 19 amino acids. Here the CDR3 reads CASSKALGLAGVRTYEQYF. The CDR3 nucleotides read TGTGCCAGCAGCAAAGCGCTGGGACTAGCGGGAGTTAGGACCTACGAGCAGTACTTC.

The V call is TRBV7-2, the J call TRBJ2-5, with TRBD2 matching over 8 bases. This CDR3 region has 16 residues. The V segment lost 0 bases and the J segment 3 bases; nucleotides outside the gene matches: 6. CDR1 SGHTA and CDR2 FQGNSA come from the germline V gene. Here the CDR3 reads CASSLAGGGLKETQYF. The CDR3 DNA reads TGTGCCAGCAGCTTAGCTGGCGGGGGGCTCAAAGAGACCCAGTACTTC.

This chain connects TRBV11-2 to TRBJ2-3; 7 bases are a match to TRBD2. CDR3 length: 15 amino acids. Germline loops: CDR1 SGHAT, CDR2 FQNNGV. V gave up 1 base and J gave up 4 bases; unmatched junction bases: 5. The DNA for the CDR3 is TGTGCCAGCAGCTTAGTCGGGGGAGGGCCAGATACGCAGTATTTT. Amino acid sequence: CASSLVGGGPDTQYF. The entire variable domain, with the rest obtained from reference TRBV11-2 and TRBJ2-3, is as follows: EAGVAQSPRYKIIEKRQSVAFWCNPISGHATLYWYQQILGQGPKLLIQFQNNGVVDDSQLPKDRFSAERLKGVDSTLKIQPAKLEDSAVYLCASSLVGGGPDTQYFGPGTRLTVL.

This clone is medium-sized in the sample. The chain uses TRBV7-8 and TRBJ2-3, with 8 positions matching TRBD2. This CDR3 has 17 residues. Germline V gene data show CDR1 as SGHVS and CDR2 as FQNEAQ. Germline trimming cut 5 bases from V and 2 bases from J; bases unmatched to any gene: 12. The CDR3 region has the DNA TGTGCCAGCAGCCCCTCCCGACTAGCGCCTACCACAGATACGCAGTATTTT. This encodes CASSPSRLAPTTDTQYF.

The chain's CDR3 is CASSPGLALEQFF. The DNA for the CDR3 is TGTGCCAGTAGTCCCGGACTAGCGCTTGAGCAGTTCTTC. This chain connects TRBV19 to TRBJ2-1; 9 bases agree with TRBD2. Trimming removed 5 bases from V and 9 bases from J; junction bases left unmatched: 5. This CDR3 spans 13 amino acids. Germline V gene data show CDR1 as LNHDA and CDR2 as SQIVND (reference sequence). Based on the CDR3 plus reference TRBV19 and TRBJ2-1, the full variable domain is DGGITQSPKYLFRKEGQNVTLSCEQNLNHDAMYWYRQDPGQGLRLIYYSQIVNDFQKGDIAEGYSVSREKKESFPLTVTSAQKNPTAFYLCASSPGLALEQFFGPGTRLTVL.

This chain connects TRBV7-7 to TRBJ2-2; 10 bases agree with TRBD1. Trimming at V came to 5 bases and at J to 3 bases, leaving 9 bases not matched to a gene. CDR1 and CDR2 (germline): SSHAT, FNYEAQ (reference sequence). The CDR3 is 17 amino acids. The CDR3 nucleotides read TGTGCCAGCAGCCGACAGGGGGCGAGAGATCACACCGGGGAGCTGTTTTTT. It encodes CASSRQGARDHTGELFF.

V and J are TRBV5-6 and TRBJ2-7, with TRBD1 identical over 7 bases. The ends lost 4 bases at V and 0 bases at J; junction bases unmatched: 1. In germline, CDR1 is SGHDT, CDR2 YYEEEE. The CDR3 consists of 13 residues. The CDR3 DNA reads TGTGCCAGCAGCGGACAGGTCTCCTACGAGCAGTACTTC. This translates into CASSGQVSYEQYF.

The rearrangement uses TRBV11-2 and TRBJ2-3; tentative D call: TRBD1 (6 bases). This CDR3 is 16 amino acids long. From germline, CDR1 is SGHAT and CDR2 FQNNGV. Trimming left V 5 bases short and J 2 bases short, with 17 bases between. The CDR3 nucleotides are TGTGCCAGCAGCCCTTATGGGGCAGGGGACACAGATACGCAGTATTTT. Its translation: CASSPYGAGDTDTQYF.

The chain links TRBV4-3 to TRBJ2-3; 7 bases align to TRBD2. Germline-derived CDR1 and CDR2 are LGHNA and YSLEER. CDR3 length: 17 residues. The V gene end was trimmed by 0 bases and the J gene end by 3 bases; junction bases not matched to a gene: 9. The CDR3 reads CASSQDGLADRTDTQYF. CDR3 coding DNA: TGCGCCAGCAGCCAAGATGGGCTAGCGGACCGAACAGATACGCAGTATTTT.

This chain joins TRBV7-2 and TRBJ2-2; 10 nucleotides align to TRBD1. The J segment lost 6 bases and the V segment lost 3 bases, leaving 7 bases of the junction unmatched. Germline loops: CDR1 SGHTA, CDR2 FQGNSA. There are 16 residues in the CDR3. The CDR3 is CASSLRDRGFPGELFF. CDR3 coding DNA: TGTGCCAGCAGCTTGCGGGACAGGGGCTTTCCCGGGGAGCTGTTTTTT.

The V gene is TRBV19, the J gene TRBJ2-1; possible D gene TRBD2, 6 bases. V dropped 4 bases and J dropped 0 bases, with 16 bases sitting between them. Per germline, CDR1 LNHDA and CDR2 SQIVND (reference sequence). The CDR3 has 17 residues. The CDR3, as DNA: TGTGCCAGTAGTACCCTCCCTAGCGCGAGCTCCTACAATGAGCAGTTCTTC. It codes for CASSTLPSASSYNEQFF.

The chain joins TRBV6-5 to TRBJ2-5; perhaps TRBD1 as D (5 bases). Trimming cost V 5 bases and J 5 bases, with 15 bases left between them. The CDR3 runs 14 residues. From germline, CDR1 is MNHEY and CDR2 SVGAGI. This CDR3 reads CASSPSTGAETQYF. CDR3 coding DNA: TGTGCCAGCAGTCCAAGTACAGGAGCTGAGACCCAGTACTTC.

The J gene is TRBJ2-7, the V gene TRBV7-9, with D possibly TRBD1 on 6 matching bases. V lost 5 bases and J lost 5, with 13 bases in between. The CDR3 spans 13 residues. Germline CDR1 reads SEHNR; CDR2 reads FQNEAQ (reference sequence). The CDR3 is CASSLRTAHEQYF. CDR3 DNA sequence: TGTGCCAGCAGCCTCCGGACAGCCCACGAGCAGTACTTC.

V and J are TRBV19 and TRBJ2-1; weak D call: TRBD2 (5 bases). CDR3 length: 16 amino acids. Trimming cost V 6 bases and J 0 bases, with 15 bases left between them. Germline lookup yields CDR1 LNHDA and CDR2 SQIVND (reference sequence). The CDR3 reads CASRLRAESSYNEQFF. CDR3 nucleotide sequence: TGTGCCAGTAGGTTGAGGGCGGAGAGCTCCTACAATGAGCAGTTCTTC.

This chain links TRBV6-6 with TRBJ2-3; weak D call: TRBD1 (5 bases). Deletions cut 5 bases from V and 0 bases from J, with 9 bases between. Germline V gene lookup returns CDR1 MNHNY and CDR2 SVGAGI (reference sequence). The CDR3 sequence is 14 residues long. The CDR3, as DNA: TGTGCCAGCAGTCAAGGGGCCAGCACAGATACGCAGTATTTT. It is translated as CASSQGASTDTQYF.

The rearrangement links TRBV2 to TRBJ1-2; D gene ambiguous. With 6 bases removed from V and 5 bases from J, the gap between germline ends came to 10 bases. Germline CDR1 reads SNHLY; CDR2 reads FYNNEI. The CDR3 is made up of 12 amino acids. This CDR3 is CASRDGNYGYTF. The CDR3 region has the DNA TGTGCCAGCAGGGACGGGAATTATGGCTACACCTTC.

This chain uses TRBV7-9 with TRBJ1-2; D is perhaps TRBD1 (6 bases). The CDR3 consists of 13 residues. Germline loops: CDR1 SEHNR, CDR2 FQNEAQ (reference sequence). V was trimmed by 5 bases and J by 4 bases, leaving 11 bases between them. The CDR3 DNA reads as TGTGCCAGCAGCCGACAGGAAATCTATGGCTACACCTTC. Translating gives CASSRQEIYGYTF.

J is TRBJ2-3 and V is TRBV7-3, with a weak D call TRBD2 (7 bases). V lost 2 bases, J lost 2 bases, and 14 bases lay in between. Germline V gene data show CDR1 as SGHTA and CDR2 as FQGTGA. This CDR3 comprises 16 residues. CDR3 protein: CASSLVGGRFTDTQYF. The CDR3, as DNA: TGTGCCAGCAGCTTAGTCGGGGGGCGCTTCACAGATACGCAGTATTTT.